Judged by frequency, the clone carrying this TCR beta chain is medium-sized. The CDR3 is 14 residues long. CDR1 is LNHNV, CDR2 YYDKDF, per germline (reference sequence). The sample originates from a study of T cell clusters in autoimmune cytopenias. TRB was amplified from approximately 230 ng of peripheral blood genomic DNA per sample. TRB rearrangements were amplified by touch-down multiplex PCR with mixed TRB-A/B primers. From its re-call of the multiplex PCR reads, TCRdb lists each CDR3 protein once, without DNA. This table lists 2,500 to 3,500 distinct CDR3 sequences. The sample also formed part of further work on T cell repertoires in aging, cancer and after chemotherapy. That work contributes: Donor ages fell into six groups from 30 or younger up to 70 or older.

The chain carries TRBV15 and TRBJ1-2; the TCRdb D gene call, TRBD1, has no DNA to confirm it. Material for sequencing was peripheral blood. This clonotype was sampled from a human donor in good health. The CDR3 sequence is CATRERFTGYGYTF.